Following are 9 T cell receptor beta chains from one sample sequenced in a study of T cell changes during pregnancy in multiple sclerosis. TCRdb keeps only in-frame clones here, not all; method: immunoSEQ multiplex PCR. Found here are about 75,000 clones, over 80% of them singletons; the top ten hold about 0.45%. This sample comprised CD4+ T cells from peripheral blood mononuclear cells, obtained before pregnancy. These receptors were obtained from a female donor with multiple sclerosis, enrolled in a pregnancy study.

This chain connects TRBV18 to TRBJ2-3, with 9 nucleotides matching TRBD1. The CDR3 covers 20 residues. Germline V gene lookup returns CDR1 KGHSH and CDR2 LQKENI. Trimming at V came to 2 bases and at J to 0 bases, leaving 15 bases not matched to a gene. CDR3 amino acids: CASSPIRDRELVDSTDTQYF. The CDR3 coding sequence is TGTGCCAGCTCACCAATCCGGGACAGGGAATTGGTTGATAGCACAGATACGCAGTATTTT.

This clone was recorded a few times. The chain recombines TRBV7-6 with TRBJ1-1, with a possible D match to TRBD1 (5 bases). The CDR3 has 13 amino acids. V was pared by 5 bases and J by 1 base, with 8 bases between. CDR1 SGHVS and CDR2 FNYEAQ come from the germline V gene. CDR3 DNA sequence: TGTGCCAGCAGCATTAGGGGGAACACTGAAGCTTTCTTT. Translated: CASSIRGNTEAFF.

The chain is built from TRBV30 and TRBJ1-1; maybe TRBD1 (5 bases). The ends were cut back, 4 bases at V and 0 bases at J, with 15 bases in the middle. Germline V gene lookup returns CDR1 GTSNPN and CDR2 SVGIG (reference sequence). The CDR3 totals 15 residues. The CDR3 reads CAWTRGRMMNTEAFF. The CDR3 DNA sequence: TGTGCCTGGACGCGGGGACGAATGATGAACACTGAAGCTTTCTTT.

V gene TRBV9 combines with J gene TRBJ1-4; no definite D call. Per germline, CDR1 SGDLS and CDR2 YYNGEE. V gave up 3 bases and J gave up 0 bases, with 9 bases separating them. The CDR3 spans 15 residues. In DNA, the CDR3 is TGTGCCAGCAGCGATCAGTACACAACTAATGAAAAACTGTTTTTT. Its translation is CASSDQYTTNEKLFF.

This clone appeared once. This chain uses TRBV7-9 with TRBJ2-5; 7 bases fit TRBD1. The V and J ends lost 1 base and 4 bases, in that order; junction bases with no gene match: 6. CDR3 length: 15 residues. Germline V gene sequence: CDR1 SEHNR, CDR2 FQNEAQ (reference sequence). CDR3 residues: CASSLVQGTGETQYF. CDR3 in DNA: TGTGCCAGCAGCTTAGTACAGGGGACCGGAGAGACCCAGTACTTC.

This clone was recorded only once. The CDR3 protein is CASSDRGTGPPYNQPQHF. The CDR3 DNA is TGTGCCAGCAGTGATCGCGGGACAGGGCCTCCCTACAATCAGCCCCAGCATTTT. This sequence joins TRBV25-1 and TRBJ1-5; 9 nucleotides line up with TRBD1. This CDR3 has 18 amino acids. Germline-derived CDR1 and CDR2 are MGHDK and SYGVNS. J gave up 3 bases and V 3 bases, and 12 bases lay outside the gene matches.

This chain uses TRBV6-1 with TRBJ1-2; D gene unclear. V lost 7 bases and J lost 4, with 7 bases in between. Germline CDR1 reads MNHNS; CDR2 reads SASEGT. The CDR3 sequence is 11 residues long. Here the CDR3 reads CASNHGYGYTF. The CDR3 DNA follows: TGTGCCAGCAATCACGGCTATGGCTACACCTTC.

The rearrangement links TRBV28 to TRBJ2-3; 7 bases are shared with TRBD2. After removal of 7 bases from V and 4 bases from J, the junction contained 17 bases not matched to a gene. This CDR3 contains 17 residues. Germline V lookup: CDR1 MDHEN, CDR2 SYDVKM. In nucleotides, the CDR3 is TGTGCCAGCATAAGGGCGTGGGCGGGAGATTTGTCAGATACGCAGTATTTT. Translated, it gives CASIRAWAGDLSDTQYF.

A single count supports this clone. Other DNA sequences within the sample encode an identical CDR3. The chain couples TRBV5-1 to TRBJ2-7; TRBD1 aligns across 7 bases. This CDR3 region has 15 residues. Germline CDR1 and CDR2: SGHRS and YFSETQ. The J segment lost 2 bases and the V segment lost 0 bases, leaving 5 bases of the junction unmatched. CDR3 DNA: TGCGCCAGCAGCTTGGGACAGGGAGCGGCCTACGAGCAGTACTTC. Translation: CASSLGQGAAYEQYF. Combining the CDR3 with reference TRBV5-1 and TRBJ2-7 gives the whole variable domain KAGVTQTPRYLIKTRGQQVTLSCSPISGHRSVSWYQQTPGQGLQFLFEYFSETQRNKGNFPGRFSGRQFSNSRSEMNVSTLELGDSALYLCASSLGQGAAYEQYFGPGTRLTVT.